The sample holds many counts of the clone carrying this T cell receptor (beta chain). Its antigen is still unknown. The use of previously described methods and listed TCR primers produced the bulk TCR libraries. TCRdb independently ran MiXCR on the PCR reads; one entry per CDR3 protein. The sample yields 88,000 or so distinct CDR3 sequences, 21% seen once. The sample is drawn from a study of molecular identifiers for immune sequencing clone quantification. Study overall: In the replicates, RNA derived from around 20,000 or 100,000 naive CD8 cells was divided into five parts, and four were sequenced.

As CD8+CD4-CCR7+CD45RA+ cells, naive CD8 T cells were sorted. J was trimmed by 4 bases and V by 6 bases; bases with no gene match: 17. The CDR3 runs 18 residues. Per the germline V gene, CDR1 is SQVTM and CDR2 is ANQGSEA. Study-wide points: Under 1% of molecules in naive cells, but over 97% of effector molecules, belonged to clones above 20 RNA copies.

The J gene is TRBJ2-1, the V gene TRBV29-1; 11 bases are shared with TRBD1. Source material: naive CD8+ T cells from blood, with Jurkat cell RNA spiked in. Subset in this sample: FACS-sorted CD8+CD4-CCR7+CD45RA+ naive T cells. This TCR was recovered from a human donor in good health. Some libraries in this study had Jurkat cell RNA spiked in. The CDR3 sequence is CSVRGQGVESGGYNEQFF. CDR3 in DNA: TGCAGCGTGCGGGGACAGGGGGTTGAGTCGGGTGGATACAATGAGCAGTTCTTC.